Listed below are T cell receptor beta chains from one sample, sequenced in a study of T cell responses to AZD1222 COVID-19 vaccine. Libraries were prepared by immunoSEQ multiplex PCR; TCRdb keeps only in-frame clonotypes and omits some of them. Here the sample spans 90,000 to 130,000 clones, about nine tenths being singletons. This specimen was peripheral blood, taken on day 0 of MenACWY control vaccination. Source of these receptors: an adult in good health. Each CDR3 is given without its conserved first and last residue.

V: TRBV9
length: 10
CDR3: ASSVVRGGYT

V: TRBV7-9
length: 12
CDR3: ASSLGDRHNEQF

V: TRBV7-3
length: 12
CDR3: ASSFDRGGTGYT

V: TRBV5-1
length: 12
CDR3: ASSLLDMDEKLF

V: TRBV7-9
length: 14
CDR3: ASSLGTGSGGTEAF

V: TRBV10-1
length: 11
CDR3: ASSSGGTDTQY

V: TRBV18
length: 13
CDR3: ASSGTGDVNTEAF

V: TRBV7-2
length: 14
CDR3: ASSSWGRGSQETQY

V: TRBV13
length: 12
CDR3: ASSLWQGNTEAF

V: TRBV6-1
length: 14
CDR3: ASSVAQGGDTGELF

V: TRBV7-2
length: 12
CDR3: ASSLGTVQETQY

V: TRBV5-3
length: 12
CDR3: ARRRPVSNSPLH

V: TRBV5-8
length: 15
CDR3: ASSLDGVRFMNTEAF

V: TRBV20-1
length: 11
CDR3: SAIEPWNTEAF

V: TRBV5-4
length: 13
CDR3: ASSLWSQGRYEQY

V: TRBV7-2
length: 15
CDR3: ASSLARGAPSYNEQF

V: TRBV9
length: 13
CDR3: ASSVGVTGVREQY

V: TRBV29-1
length: 12
CDR3: SVSAGPLSNEQF

V: TRBV27
length: 12
CDR3: ASSRGGLNYGYT

V: TRBV6-2/TRBV6-3
length: 14
CDR3: ASSPTLAGGSYEQY

V: TRBV20-1
length: 14
CDR3: SASLGEFLGTDTQY

V: TRBV10-3
length: 9
CDR3: AIRVNTEAF

V: TRBV6-5
length: 13
CDR3: ASSPGLAGGNEQF

V: TRBV18
length: 11
CDR3: ASSPLGQEGYT

V: TRBV10-2
length: 12
CDR3: ASTTEAPNTEAF

V: TRBV7-9
length: 10
CDR3: AIQKTNEKLF

V: TRBV24-1
length: 13
CDR3: ATSDPDRGYNEQF

V: TRBV6-5
length: 11
CDR3: ASSFSGRTEAF

V: TRBV6-1
length: 13
CDR3: ASSEVGWGNQPQH

V: TRBV6-2/TRBV6-3
length: 14
CDR3: ASSYVGPPSTDTQY

V: TRBV3-1/TRBV3-2
length: 13
CDR3: ASSHQGASTDTQY

V: TRBV5-1
length: 13
CDR3: ASSLEVGAGYGYT

V: TRBV28
length: 14
CDR3: ASSPPRTGAGNTIY

V: TRBV11-1
length: 13
CDR3: ASSVDRVRAYEQY

V: TRBV12-3/TRBV12-4
length: 10
CDR3: ASSFRGSPLH

V: TRBV19
length: 13
CDR3: ASTPSGASTDTQY

V: TRBV2
length: 11
CDR3: ASLLTANYGYT

V: TRBV3-1/TRBV3-2
length: 13
CDR3: ASSPSGRVGYGYT

V: TRBV19
length: 12
CDR3: ASSRDRVNTEAF

V: TRBV7-9
length: 11
CDR3: ASRSGSGNTIY

V: TRBV25-1
length: 13
CDR3: ASSDPRQFYNEQF

V: TRBV11-2
length: 12
CDR3: ASSRPGTLYGYT